This TCR beta chain was recorded in a study of graft-versus-host responses after intestinal transplantation. In the study overall: The whole recipient group had anti-thymocyte globulin induction followed by tacrolimus and steroids for around three years.

Notes on the study in general: The highest levels of circulating GvH clones went along with early declines in HvG clones after transplant. Present in recipient marrow, GvH clones included some that appeared first in ileum or blood.

Assay used: immunoSEQ multiplex PCR; TCRdb lists only in-frame clones, some missing. In the table there are about 77,000 clones, 92% of which are singletons. A note on this clone: Its specificity is unknown.

Sequenced material: PBMCs, taken 98 days after intestinal transplantation. The sequence derives from a human patient who received an intestinal transplant, so some T cells may come from the graft donor.

Here the CDR3 reads CASSLGGSGRAYSYEQYF. In DNA, the CDR3 is TGTGCCAGCAGCTTAGGGGGTAGCGGGAGAGCTTACTCCTACGAGCAGTACTTC. The rearrangement uses TRBV11-2 and TRBJ2-7; 9 bases align to TRBD2. J gave up 0 bases and V 1 base, and 10 bases lay outside the gene matches. CDR1 and CDR2 (germline): SGHAT, FQNNGV. There are 18 residues in the CDR3.